Below, 23 T cell receptor beta chains from the same sample are listed, as sequenced in a study of pediatric ulcerative colitis. Libraries were prepared by immunoSEQ multiplex PCR; TCRdb keeps only in-frame clonotypes and omits some of them. The table shows tens of thousands of clones, with over 65% occurring only once. Sequencing was carried out using blood. These receptors were taken from a boy under 18 with moderate ulcerative colitis.

The V and J genes are TRBV15 and TRBJ2-2; D ambiguous. The CDR3 spans 15 residues. Trimming removed 4 bases from V and 0 bases from J, with 9 bases in between. Germline V lookup: CDR1 LNHNV, CDR2 YYDKDF (reference sequence). The CDR3 loop is CATSTRKANTGELFF. CDR3 nucleotides: TGTGCCACCAGCACAAGAAAGGCGAACACCGGGGAGCTGTTTTTT.

The chain is built from TRBV5-1 and TRBJ2-2; D may be TRBD1 or TRBD2 (5 bases each). Germline V gene lookup returns CDR1 SGHRS and CDR2 YFSETQ. CDR3 length: 15 residues. V lost 2 bases and J lost 4, with 12 bases in between. The CDR3 region has the DNA TGCGCCAGCAGCTTCAGGGAGATAATCACCGGGGAGCTGTTTTTT. It yields the protein CASSFREIITGELFF.

The V call is TRBV5-1, the J call TRBJ2-7; no clear D gene. The CDR3 length is 11 residues. V was shortened by 4 bases and J by 4 bases, with 6 bases between the two germline ends. Germline V gives CDR1 SGHRS, CDR2 YFSETQ. The CDR3 sequence: CASSEQYEQYF. CDR3 coding DNA: TGCGCCAGCAGCGAACAATACGAGCAGTACTTC.

This clone is medium-sized. The chain links TRBV2 to TRBJ2-1; D might be TRBD2 (6 bases). The length of the CDR3 is 16 residues. Germline loops: CDR1 SNHLY, CDR2 FYNNEI. V was shortened by 7 bases and J by 2 bases, with 18 bases between the two germline ends. This CDR3 reads CASTYREREAYNEQFF. The DNA of the CDR3 is TGTGCCAGCACTTATCGGGAGAGGGAGGCCTACAATGAGCAGTTCTTC.

The chain is built from TRBV15 and TRBJ2-7; perhaps TRBD1 as D (6 bases). The germline CDR1 and CDR2 sequences are LNHNV and YYDKDF (reference sequence). V lost 0 bases and J lost 7, with 13 bases in between. The CDR3 sequence is 14 residues long. The CDR3 sequence: CATSRDRTAWEQYF. The CDR3 DNA reads as TGTGCCACCAGCAGAGATCGGACAGCCTGGGAGCAGTACTTC.

The chain links TRBV11-2 to TRBJ2-7; 10 bases match TRBD1. Trimming cost V 3 bases and J 4 bases; bases outside gene matches: 3. The CDR3 loop spans 14 amino acids. Germline V gene lookup returns CDR1 SGHAT and CDR2 FQNNGV. The CDR3 reads CASSFQGQGYEQYF. CDR3 nucleotides: TGTGCCAGCAGCTTCCAGGGACAGGGGTACGAGCAGTACTTC.

This chain joins TRBV7-2 and TRBJ2-7, with a possible D match to TRBD2 (5 bases). The CDR3 totals 16 residues. V shed 5 bases and J shed 6 bases, with 23 bases lying between them. Germline CDR1 and CDR2: SGHTA and FQGNSA. The CDR3: CASSPRGLGPGPEQYF. CDR3 nucleotide sequence: TGTGCCAGCAGCCCCCGGGGTTTAGGTCCCGGACCCGAGCAGTACTTC.

The chain couples TRBV9 to TRBJ2-2; D gene ambiguous. V lost 0 bases and J lost 3, with 9 bases in between. Germline V gives CDR1 SGDLS, CDR2 YYNGEE. The CDR3 sequence is 15 residues long. DNA of the CDR3: TGTGCCAGCAGCGTAGGGGCTTTACACACCGGGGAGCTGTTTTTT. Its protein product is CASSVGALHTGELFF.

The V call is TRBV18, the J call TRBJ2-5; 11 bases are a match to TRBD2. This CDR3 contains 16 residues. Germline V lookup: CDR1 KGHSH, CDR2 LQKENI. Germline trimming cut 0 bases from V and 0 bases from J; bases unmatched to any gene: 0. CDR3 in amino acids: CASSPPGLADQETQYF. Here the CDR3 DNA reads TGTGCCAGCTCACCACCGGGACTAGCGGACCAAGAGACCCAGTACTTC.

This clone came up once. The J gene is TRBJ2-7, the V gene TRBV5-4; 9 bases align to TRBD1. This CDR3 is built from 14 residues. V lost 4 bases to trimming and J lost 1 base; unmatched junction nucleotides: 3. CDR1 is SGHNT and CDR2 is YYREEE in the germline V gene (reference sequence). For the CDR3, the DNA is TGTGCCAGCAGCCTGGGACAGGGTTCCTACGAGCAGTACTTC. This sequence encodes CASSLGQGSYEQYF.

This chain joins TRBV4-2 and TRBJ1-1, with 7 nucleotides matching TRBD1. The CDR3 runs to 16 residues. Germline lookup yields CDR1 LGHNA and CDR2 YNFKEQ. The trim removed 0 bases at V and 6 bases at J, leaving 10 bases unmatched. CDR3 coding DNA: TGTGCCAGCAGCCAAGATAACAGGGGTTCAGGCGCTGAAGCTTTCTTT. Its protein product is CASSQDNRGSGAEAFF.

The V call is TRBV14, the J call TRBJ1-2; TRBD1 might be the D (6 bases). Trimming removed 0 bases at V and 4 bases at J, with 12 bases between. This CDR3 region has 15 residues. CDR1 and CDR2 (germline): SGHDN, FVKESK. This CDR3 reads CASSQDYRGPYGYTF. The CDR3 bases are TGTGCCAGCAGCCAAGATTATCGGGGGCCCTATGGCTACACCTTC.

The chain has TRBV19 and TRBJ2-7; a possible D gene is TRBD1 (6 bases). Germline V lookup: CDR1 LNHDA, CDR2 SQIVND (reference sequence). V shed 6 bases and J shed 2 bases, with 14 bases lying between them. This CDR3 region has 14 residues. CDR3 residues: CASRNQGFPYEQYF. As DNA, the CDR3 is TGTGCCAGTAGAAACCAGGGGTTCCCCTACGAGCAGTACTTC.

The gene calls are TRBV5-6 and TRBJ1-2, with D maybe TRBD1 (6 bases). Trimming pared 4 bases from V and 6 bases from J, leaving 16 bases between. Germline CDR1 and CDR2: SGHDT and YYEEEE. This CDR3 contains 14 residues. The chain's CDR3 is CASSRGGLTHGYTF. CDR3 bases: TGTGCCAGCAGCCGCGGGGGGCTAACCCATGGCTACACCTTC.

This sequence joins TRBV18 and TRBJ1-5; D uncertain. Germline V lookup: CDR1 KGHSH, CDR2 LQKENI. V was trimmed by 6 bases and J by 5 bases, leaving 11 bases between them. The CDR3 runs to 13 residues. In DNA form, the CDR3 reads TGTGCCAGCTCCCTTTTAAAGGATCAGCCCCAGCATTTT. Its translation: CASSLLKDQPQHF.

V and J are TRBV18 and TRBJ1-2; perhaps TRBD1 as D (6 bases). V lost 3 bases to trimming and J lost 9 bases, with 26 bases between them. The germline CDR1 and CDR2 sequences are KGHSH and LQKENI. The CDR3 is made up of 17 amino acids. DNA of the CDR3: TGTGCCAGCTCACCTCGACAAAGACAGAGCCTTGGGGGGCGCTACACCTTC. Translating it yields CASSPRQRQSLGGRYTF.

The V gene is TRBV5-4, the J gene TRBJ2-1; TRBD2 matches at 11 bases. Germline-derived CDR1 and CDR2 are SGHNT and YYREEE (reference sequence). J lost 5 bases, V lost 2 bases, and 9 bases had no gene match. CDR3 length: 17 residues. The CDR3 DNA is TGTGCCAGCAGCTTAGACTTACTAGCGGGGGAAAACAATGAGCAGTTCTTC. It specifies CASSLDLLAGENNEQFF.

CDR3 nucleotide sequence: TGCGCCAGCAGCTGGCGGGACGGCTCCTACGAGCAGTACTTC. This gives the protein CASSWRDGSYEQYF. This chain links TRBV5-1 with TRBJ2-7; perhaps TRBD2 as D (6 bases). With 3 bases removed from V and 0 bases from J, the gap between germline ends came to 10 bases. The CDR3 runs 14 residues. Germline CDR1 SGHRS, CDR2 YFSETQ.

This rearrangement joins TRBV30 to TRBJ1-4, with 8 bases fitting TRBD1. The CDR3 has 17 residues. Germline CDR1 and CDR2: GTSNPN and SVGIG (reference sequence). Trimming at V came to 0 bases and at J to 5 bases, leaving 11 bases not matched to a gene. In nucleotides, the CDR3 is TGTGCCTGGAGTGTAGGACAGGGATGGGGATTCAATGAAAAACTGTTTTTT. Protein sequence: CAWSVGQGWGFNEKLFF.

This clone appeared a few times. The rearrangement joins TRBV7-9 to TRBJ1-5; 7 bases line up with TRBD1. The CDR3 length is 15 residues. The junction had 9 bases not matched to a gene; V was cut back by 6 bases and J by 4 bases. The germline V gene has CDR1 SEHNR and CDR2 FQNEAQ (reference sequence). CDR3 sequence reads: CASSDDRAGNQPQHF. CDR3 bases: TGTGCCAGCAGTGATGACAGGGCGGGAAATCAGCCCCAGCATTTT.

The gene calls are TRBV13 and TRBJ1-6, with 7 bases lining up with TRBD1. Germline V gives CDR1 PRHDT, CDR2 FYEKMQ (reference sequence). There are 15 residues in the CDR3. Unmatched junction bases numbered 3, after V lost 2 bases and J lost 5 bases. This CDR3 is CASSLLTGHNSPLHF. CDR3 DNA sequence: TGTGCCAGCAGCTTATTGACAGGGCATAATTCACCCCTCCACTTT.

This chain uses TRBV9 with TRBJ1-1, with D perhaps matching TRBD1 (5 bases). CDR1 is SGDLS and CDR2 is YYNGEE in the germline V gene. Trimming left V 3 bases short and J 4 bases short, with 10 bases between. The length of the CDR3 is 13 residues. CDR3 region: CASSGGGGTEAFF. CDR3 bases: TGTGCCAGCAGCGGTGGGGGGGGCACTGAAGCTTTCTTT.

This clone came up once. The chain recombines TRBV2 with TRBJ2-7; D unclear. The CDR3 totals 11 residues. Germline V gives CDR1 SNHLY, CDR2 FYNNEI. V was cut by 6 bases and J by 4 bases, with 7 bases left in between. The CDR3 loop reads CASSVAYEQYF. The CDR3 DNA is TGTGCCAGCAGCGTCGCTTACGAGCAGTACTTC.